This T cell receptor (beta chain) appears in the sequencing data of a study of shared clonotypes between healthy human individuals. On the study more broadly: A donor's plate count was three for CD4 naive and three for CD4 memory; CD8 naive had two and CD8 memory one.

Assay used: immunoSEQ multiplex PCR; TCRdb lists only in-frame clones, some missing. In the table there are fewer than 1 million clones, approximately 97% of which are singletons. The germline V and J ends were trimmed by 0 bases and 6 bases, with 6 bases remaining between them. The germline V gene has CDR1 MNHEY and CDR2 SMNVEV (reference sequence). This CDR3 region has 12 residues. This clone appeared once. What it recognizes is unknown. The naive CD8 fraction comprised CD45RO-negative cells positively selected for CCR7 and excluded terminally differentiated effector memory CD45RA+ cells. Findings and caveats of the study: Naive subsets typically showed greater estimated richness than memory subsets.

This TCR came from a man aged 25 to 40 in good health. V and J are TRBV27 and TRBJ2-7; D is ambiguous. The sequencing sample was made of naive CD8+ T cells sorted from blood. DNA of the CDR3: TGTGCCAGCAGTTTATCTGGGGTCGAGCAGTACTTC. This gives the protein CASSLSGVEQYF.